These 24 T cell receptor beta chains came from one sample sequenced in a study of cytomegalovirus exposure and HLA in healthy donors. The PCR made use of 60 Vbeta and 13 Jbeta primers. TCRdb keeps only in-frame clones here, not all; method: immunoSEQ multiplex PCR. Of some 250,000 clones listed, roughly 82% were seen once; the top ten hold 4.5% to 6%. Sequencing input: PBMCs. The receptor set was obtained from a woman in her thirties or forties in good health and CMV-seropositive.

This clone came up a few times. The rearrangement uses TRBV6-4 and TRBJ2-1, with 11 nucleotides matching TRBD1. The germline CDR1 and CDR2 sequences are MRHNA and SNTAGT. Trimming at V came to 1 base and at J to 7 bases, leaving 6 bases not matched to a gene. This CDR3 is built from 16 residues. In nucleotides, the CDR3 is TGTGCCAGCAGTGACTTTGGACAGGGGGCAACGAATGAGCAGTTCTTC. It translates to CASSDFGQGATNEQFF.

The rearrangement uses TRBV10-1 and TRBJ2-5; D unresolved. Matching the DNA end better, TRBJ2-7 makes the J call doubtful. The CDR3 sequence is 14 residues long. Germline assignment: CDR1 WNHNN and CDR2 SYGVQD (reference sequence). As DNA, the CDR3 is TGCGCCAGCAGTGAGGTTCAAAAATTCTACGAGCAGTACTTC. Its protein product is CASSEVQKFYEQYF.

V and J are TRBV5-4 and TRBJ2-2, with 12 bases lining up with TRBD1. This CDR3 has 20 amino acids. Germline CDR1 SGHNT, CDR2 YYREEE (reference sequence). V gave up 0 bases and J gave up 5 bases; unmatched junction bases: 14. In DNA form, the CDR3 reads TGTGCCAGCAGCTTGGCTGCCGGGACAGGGGGCCGAGAAGTGACCGGGGAGCTGTTTTTT. Its translation: CASSLAAGTGGREVTGELFF.

This clone showed up just a few times. The chain is built from TRBV6-6 and TRBJ2-7; no definite D call. CDR1 MNHNY and CDR2 SVGAGI come from the germline V gene (reference sequence). The CDR3 is made up of 11 amino acids. Trimming stripped 3 bases from V and 3 bases from J, with 3 bases between. The CDR3 nucleotides are TGTGCCAGCAGTTATAACTACGAGCAGTACTTC. Protein product: CASSYNYEQYF.

This chain connects TRBV5-6 to TRBJ1-6; 9 bases fit TRBD1. This CDR3 comprises 15 residues. Trimming at V came to 2 bases and at J to 8 bases, leaving 5 bases not matched to a gene. Germline V lookup: CDR1 SGHDT, CDR2 YYEEEE. The CDR3 DNA reads as TGTGCCAGCAGCTTCGTCCGGACAGGGGATTCACCCCTCCACTTT. Translated: CASSFVRTGDSPLHF.

The chain links TRBV7-3 to TRBJ2-1; 10 nucleotides match TRBD2. This CDR3 comprises 14 residues. CDR1 is SGHTA, CDR2 FQGTGA, per germline. V lost 1 base and J lost 15; bases outside the gene matches: 9. This CDR3 reads CASSLSELAGWAFF. CDR3 nucleotides: TGTGCCAGCAGCTTAAGTGAACTAGCGGGATGGGCGTTCTTC.

The chain is built from TRBV11-2 and TRBJ2-5; tentative D call: TRBD2 (6 bases). CDR3 size: 15 residues. The V gene lost 5 bases and the J gene lost 2 bases, with 15 bases spanning the gap. Germline loops: CDR1 SGHAT, CDR2 FQNNGV. The CDR3 coding sequence is TGTGCCAGCAGCCCTATCGGGGGAATACAAGAGACCCAGTACTTC. It yields the protein CASSPIGGIQETQYF.

This clone was recorded once. The chain employs TRBV5-1 and TRBJ1-4; 8 bases are shared with TRBD1. Germline CDR1 and CDR2: SGHRS and YFSETQ. CDR3 length: 16 residues. The V segment lost 2 bases and the J segment 8 bases; nucleotides outside the gene matches: 11. CDR3 amino acids: CASSFSGAGGKEKLFF. As DNA, the CDR3 is TGCGCCAGCAGCTTTTCTGGAGCAGGGGGCAAGGAAAAACTGTTTTTT.

The CDR3 DNA follows: TGTGCCAGCAGTGTAAGGAGTAACTCAATAGGGGTTTATTCACCCCTCCACTTT. Translation: CASSVRSNSIGVYSPLHF. The rearrangement links TRBV7-2 to TRBJ1-6; the D gene is possibly TRBD1 (5 bases). Germline V gene data show CDR1 as SGHTA and CDR2 as FQGNSA. Trimming pared 6 bases from V and 8 bases from J, leaving 26 bases between. This CDR3 is built from 18 residues.

V gene TRBV7-9 combines with J gene TRBJ1-6, with 7 bases aligning to TRBD1. The germline V gene encodes CDR1 SEHNR and CDR2 FQNEAQ (reference sequence). V lost 5 bases, J lost 4 bases, and 11 bases stayed unmatched. CDR3 length: 17 residues. As DNA, the CDR3 is TGTGCCAGCAGCCCCCCCATCGGGACAGTTTATAATTCACCCCTCCACTTT. It translates to CASSPPIGTVYNSPLHF.

The rearrangement links TRBV2 to TRBJ2-1; 12 bases align to TRBD2. In germline, CDR1 is SNHLY, CDR2 FYNNEI. Losses at the gene ends were 9 bases for V and 6 bases for J; bases not matched to a gene: 9. The CDR3 length is 15 residues. CDR3: CASTRLAGDINEQFF. The CDR3 DNA reads TGTGCCAGTACTAGACTAGCGGGAGACATCAATGAGCAGTTCTTC.

This clone was observed a single time. The CDR3 spells CASSPAVGGVEAFF. CDR3 nucleotide sequence: TGTGCCAGCAGCCCCGCGGTGGGAGGGGTTGAAGCTTTCTTT. The chain carries TRBV7-9 and TRBJ1-1, with TRBD1 as a possible D gene (5 bases). V lost 5 bases, J lost 7 bases, and 17 bases lay in between. The CDR3 has 14 residues. In germline, CDR1 is SEHNR, CDR2 FQNEAQ (reference sequence).

The V gene is TRBV11-3, the J gene TRBJ2-7; the match to TRBD2 covers 8 bases. The CDR3 is 16 residues long. J gave up 2 bases and V 0 bases, and 6 bases lay outside the gene matches. Per the germline V gene, CDR1 is SGHNT and CDR2 is YENEEA. In nucleotides, the CDR3 is TGTGCCAGCAGCTTAGATACGGGGGGGGGAGCCTACGAGCAGTACTTC. This codes for CASSLDTGGGAYEQYF.

The V gene is TRBV6-5, the J gene TRBJ2-7, with 7 nucleotides matching TRBD1. This CDR3 is built from 15 residues. CDR1 is MNHEY and CDR2 is SVGAGI in the germline V gene. The V gene end was trimmed by 3 bases and the J gene end by 1 base; junction bases not matched to a gene: 6. The CDR3 spells CASSYSTGRSYEQYF. CDR3 nucleotide sequence: TGTGCCAGCAGTTATTCGACAGGGCGATCCTACGAGCAGTACTTC.

This rearrangement joins TRBV6-5 to TRBJ1-2; D perhaps matches TRBD1 (5 bases). Germline-derived CDR1 and CDR2 are MNHEY and SVGAGI. CDR3 length: 16 residues. V gave up 0 bases and J gave up 2 bases, with 13 bases separating them. The CDR3 region has the DNA TGTGCCAGCAGTTACTCGGGGGGGAGTCCCAACTATGGCTACACCTTC. Protein product: CASSYSGGSPNYGYTF.

This clone was counted once. DNA for the CDR3: TGTGCCAGCTCAACGGGACAGGACTATGGCTACACCTTC. Translation gives CASSTGQDYGYTF. The V gene is TRBV18, the J gene TRBJ1-2; 8 bases line up with TRBD1. Germline V gene data show CDR1 as KGHSH and CDR2 as LQKENI. Germline trimming cut 5 bases from V and 3 bases from J; bases unmatched to any gene: 2. This CDR3 is 13 amino acids long.

The CDR3 DNA is TGTGCCAGCAGCGTAGGTGGCGGGAGGTCCGACGAGCAGTACTTC. The encoded protein is CASSVGGGRSDEQYF. V is TRBV9 and J is TRBJ2-7; TRBD2 matches at 8 bases. V shed 0 bases and J 5 bases; nucleotides not matched to a gene: 7. Germline CDR1 reads SGDLS; CDR2 reads YYNGEE. The CDR3 spans 15 residues.

For the CDR3, the DNA is TGTGCCAGCAGCAAGCCGAACAGGGTCTCTGGAAACACCATATATTTT. Amino acids: CASSKPNRVSGNTIYF. The chain carries TRBV5-4 and TRBJ1-3, with D possibly TRBD1 on 6 matching bases. Germline assignment: CDR1 SGHNT and CDR2 YYREEE (reference sequence). With 4 bases removed from V and 0 bases from J, the gap between germline ends came to 14 bases. The CDR3 sequence is 16 residues long.

This clone turned up a few times. The CDR3 spells CASSRQGPNNEQFF. The DNA of the CDR3 is TGTGCCAGCAGTAGACAGGGACCTAACAATGAGCAGTTCTTC. This chain uses TRBV6-5 with TRBJ2-1, with TRBD1 matching 7 bases. The CDR3 runs to 14 residues. J lost 5 bases, V lost 5 bases, and 6 bases had no gene match. Germline values: CDR1 MNHEY, CDR2 SVGAGI.

This clone was seen a handful of times. V gene TRBV30 combines with J gene TRBJ1-4, with TRBD1 matching 7 bases. The junction had 22 bases not matched to a gene; V was cut back by 4 bases and J by 8 bases. The V gene's germline CDR1 is GTSNPN and CDR2 SVGIG (reference sequence). The CDR3 totals 18 residues. The CDR3 nucleotides are TGTGCCTGGAATCCTACCCGACAGGGCGGAGGTCGGGCGGAAAAACTGTTTTTT. Its translation: CAWNPTRQGGGRAEKLFF.

In regard to this clone: Other DNA sequences of this sample code for an identical CDR3. The CDR3 loop is CASSLGDSFNEKLFF. The CDR3 region has the DNA TGCGCCAGCAGCTTGGGGGACAGTTTTAATGAAAAACTGTTTTTT. The chain combines TRBV5-1 with TRBJ1-4, with 7 positions matching TRBD1. The CDR3 is 15 amino acids. Per germline, CDR1 SGHRS and CDR2 YFSETQ. Germline trimming cut 0 bases from V and 4 bases from J; bases unmatched to any gene: 3.

The chain joins TRBV7-3 to TRBJ2-5; 8 positions match TRBD2. The germline V gene has CDR1 SGHTA and CDR2 FQGTGA. V lost 5 bases and J lost 2; bases outside the gene matches: 7. The CDR3 totals 15 residues. The CDR3 DNA reads TGTGCCAGCAGCCGCACCATAGCGGGACAAGAGACCCAGTACTTC. It codes for CASSRTIAGQETQYF.

The CDR3 coding sequence is TGTGCCAGCAGTCCCCAGAGGGATCAGCCCCAGCATTTT. Encoded protein: CASSPQRDQPQHF. The chain combines TRBV27 with TRBJ1-5; D uncertain. Germline loops: CDR1 MNHEY, CDR2 SMNVEV (reference sequence). V lost 5 bases, J lost 5 bases, and 10 bases lay in between. There are 13 residues in the CDR3.

This chain links TRBV12-5 with TRBJ2-3, with D possibly matching TRBD1 (5 bases). From germline, CDR1 is LGHNT and CDR2 FRNRAP. The CDR3 spans 14 residues. Trimming removed 1 base from V and 2 bases from J, with 7 bases in between. The CDR3 here is CASGLGQPTDTQYF. The CDR3 DNA is TGTGCTAGTGGTTTGGGACAGCCCACAGATACGCAGTATTTT.